A selection of T cell receptor beta chains follows, all from one sample in a study of long-term antiretroviral therapy in people with HIV. The table came from immunoSEQ multiplex PCR; TCRdb's copy has only in-frame clones and leaves some out. The data hold over 30,000 clones, with roughly 97% observed a single time. The sample in question was unsorted PBMCs, obtained 7.6 years after starting antiretroviral therapy. The source is a young man with HIV. Each CDR3 is given without its conserved first and last residue.

J gene | V gene | CDR3 protein
TRBJ1-5 | TRBV7-2 | ASSVQGMDQPQH
TRBJ2-2 | TRBV5-1 | AEQGPGARNTGELF
TRBJ1-4 | TRBV7-9 | ASSFGQTFNEKLF
TRBJ1-1 | TRBV5-1 | ASSLVRLNTEAF
TRBJ2-3 | TRBV2 | ASSLSEDTQY
TRBJ2-5 | TRBV6-5 | ASRPRTSGETQY
TRBJ1-2 | TRBV9 | ASSEAEGIYGYT
TRBJ2-2 | TRBV11-2 | ASSPDRGETGELF
TRBJ2-3 | TRBV19 | ASSFQGGSTDTQY
TRBJ1-2 | TRBV2 | ASSEDREDGYT
TRBJ2-3 | TRBV30 | AWKGAADTQY
TRBJ2-7 | TRBV10-3 | AISRGQGYEQY
TRBJ2-3 | TRBV15 | ATSPLWGGADTQY
TRBJ1-1 | TRBV25-1 | ASSVGANTEAF
TRBJ1-3 | TRBV18 | ASSPPPTGGKGNTIY
TRBJ1-1 | TRBV5-1 | ASRSTQLPVNTEAF
TRBJ1-1 | TRBV29-1 | SVAGWIGTVNTEAF
TRBJ2-2 | TRBV14 | ASSLGPGELF
TRBJ1-5 | TRBV4-3 | ASSQDLNALGGNQPQH
TRBJ2-2 | TRBV7-9 | ASSHPSGSGELF
TRBJ1-5 | TRBV7-9 | ASSLTTGQPQH
NA | TRBV4-1 | ASSHRDGSYEQY
TRBJ1-5 | TRBV19 | ASSLAGLFNQPQH
TRBJ2-3 | TRBV7-6 | ASSLNPPREFLTDTQY
TRBJ1-5 | TRBV6-5 | ASSGNPDQPQH
TRBJ2-5 | TRBV7-9 | ASRKLTETQY
TRBJ2-7 | TRBV2 | ASSEAGKTYEQY